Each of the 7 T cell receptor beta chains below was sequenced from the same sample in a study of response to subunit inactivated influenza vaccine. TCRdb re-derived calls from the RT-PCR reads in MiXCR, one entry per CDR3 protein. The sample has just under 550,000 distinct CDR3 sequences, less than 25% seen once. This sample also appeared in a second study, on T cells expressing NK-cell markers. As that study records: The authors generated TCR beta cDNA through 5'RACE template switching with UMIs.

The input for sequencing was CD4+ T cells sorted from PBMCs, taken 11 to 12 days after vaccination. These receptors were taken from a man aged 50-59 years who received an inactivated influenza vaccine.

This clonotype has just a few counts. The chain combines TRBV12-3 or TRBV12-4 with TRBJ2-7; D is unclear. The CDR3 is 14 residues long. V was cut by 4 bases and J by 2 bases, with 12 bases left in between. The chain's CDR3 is CASSYFGQTYEQYF. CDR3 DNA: TGTGCCAGCAGTTATTTCGGTCAGACCTACGAGCAGTACTTC.

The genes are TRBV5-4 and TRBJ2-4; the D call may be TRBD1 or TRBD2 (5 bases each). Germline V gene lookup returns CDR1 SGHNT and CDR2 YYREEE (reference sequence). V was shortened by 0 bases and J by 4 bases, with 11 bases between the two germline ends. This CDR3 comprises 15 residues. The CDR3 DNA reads TGTGCCAGCAGCTTGGCCCGGGGACCTAAAAACATTCAGTACTTC. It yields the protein CASSLARGPKNIQYF.

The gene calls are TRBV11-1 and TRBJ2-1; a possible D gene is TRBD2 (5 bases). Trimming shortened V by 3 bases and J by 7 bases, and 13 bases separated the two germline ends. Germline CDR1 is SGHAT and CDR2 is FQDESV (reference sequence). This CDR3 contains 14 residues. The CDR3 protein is CASSFRLATNEQFF. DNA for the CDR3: TGTGCCAGCAGCTTTAGGCTAGCAACAAATGAGCAGTTCTTC.

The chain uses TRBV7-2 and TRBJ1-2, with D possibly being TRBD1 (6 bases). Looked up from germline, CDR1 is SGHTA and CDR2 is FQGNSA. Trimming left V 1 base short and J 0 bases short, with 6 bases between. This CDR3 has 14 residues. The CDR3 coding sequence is TGTGCCAGCAGCTTAGACAGGGCTAACTATGGCTACACCTTC. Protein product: CASSLDRANYGYTF. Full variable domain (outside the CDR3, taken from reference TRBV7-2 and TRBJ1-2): GAGVSQSPSNKVTEKGKDVELRCDPISGHTALYWYRQSLGQGLEFLIYFQGNSAPDKSGLPSDRFSAERTGGSVSTLTIQRTQQEDSAVYLCASSLDRANYGYTFGSGTRLTVV.

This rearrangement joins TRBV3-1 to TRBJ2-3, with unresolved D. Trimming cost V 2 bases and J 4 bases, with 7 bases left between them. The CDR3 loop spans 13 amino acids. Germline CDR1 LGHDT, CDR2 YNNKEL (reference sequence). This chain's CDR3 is CASSQSTPDTQYF. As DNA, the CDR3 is TGTGCCAGCAGCCAATCCACCCCAGATACGCAGTATTTT.

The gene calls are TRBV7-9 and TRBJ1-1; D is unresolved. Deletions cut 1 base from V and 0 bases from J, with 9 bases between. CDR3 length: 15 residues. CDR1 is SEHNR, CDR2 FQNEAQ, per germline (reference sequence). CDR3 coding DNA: TGTGCCAGCAGCTTAGTCTGGGGAATGAACACTGAAGCTTTCTTT. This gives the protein CASSLVWGMNTEAFF.

This CDR3 reads CASSLIGGANEQFF. The CDR3 DNA sequence: TGTGCCAGCAGCTTAATAGGAGGAGCCAATGAGCAGTTCTTC. V gene TRBV7-3 combines with J gene TRBJ2-1; D might be TRBD2 (5 bases). V was shortened by 1 base and J by 6 bases, with 10 bases between the two germline ends. Per germline, CDR1 SGHTA and CDR2 FQGTGA. This CDR3 has 14 amino acids.